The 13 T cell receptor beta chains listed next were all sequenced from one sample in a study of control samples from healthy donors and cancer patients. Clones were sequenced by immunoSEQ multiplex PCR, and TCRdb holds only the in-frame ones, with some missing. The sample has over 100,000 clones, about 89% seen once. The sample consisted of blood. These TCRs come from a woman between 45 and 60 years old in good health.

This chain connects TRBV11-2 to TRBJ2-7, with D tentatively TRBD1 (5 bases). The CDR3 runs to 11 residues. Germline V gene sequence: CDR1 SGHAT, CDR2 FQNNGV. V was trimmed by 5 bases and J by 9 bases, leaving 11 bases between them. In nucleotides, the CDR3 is TGTGCCAGCAGCCCGCAGGGCGGGCAGTACTTC. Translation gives CASSPQGGQYF.

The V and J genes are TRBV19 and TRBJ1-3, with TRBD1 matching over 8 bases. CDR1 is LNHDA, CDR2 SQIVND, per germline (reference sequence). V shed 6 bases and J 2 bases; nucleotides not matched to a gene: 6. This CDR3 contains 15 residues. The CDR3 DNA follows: TGTGCCAGTAGCCAGGGCAGGGGGCCTGGAAACACCATATATTTT. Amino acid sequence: CASSQGRGPGNTIYF.

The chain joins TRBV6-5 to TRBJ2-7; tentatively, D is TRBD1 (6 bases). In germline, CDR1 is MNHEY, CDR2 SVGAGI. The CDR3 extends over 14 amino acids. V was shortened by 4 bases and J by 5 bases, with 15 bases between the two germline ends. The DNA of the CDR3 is TGTGCCAGCAGTTTGGTGGCAGGGGCCCACGAGCAGTACTTC. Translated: CASSLVAGAHEQYF.

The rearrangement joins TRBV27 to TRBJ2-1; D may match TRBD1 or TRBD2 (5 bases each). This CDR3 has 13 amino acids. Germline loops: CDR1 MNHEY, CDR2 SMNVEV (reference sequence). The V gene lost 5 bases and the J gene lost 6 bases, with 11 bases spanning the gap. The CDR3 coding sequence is TGTGCCAGCAGTCCTAGAGGGGTCAATGAGCAGTTCTTC. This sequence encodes CASSPRGVNEQFF.

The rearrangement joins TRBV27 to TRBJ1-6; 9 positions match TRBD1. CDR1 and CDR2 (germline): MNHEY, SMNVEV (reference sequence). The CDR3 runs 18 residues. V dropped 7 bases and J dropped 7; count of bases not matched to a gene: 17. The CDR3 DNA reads TGTGCCAGCAAAATTCGGACAGGGGACTATAGAGGGAATTCACCCCTCCACTTT. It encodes CASKIRTGDYRGNSPLHF.

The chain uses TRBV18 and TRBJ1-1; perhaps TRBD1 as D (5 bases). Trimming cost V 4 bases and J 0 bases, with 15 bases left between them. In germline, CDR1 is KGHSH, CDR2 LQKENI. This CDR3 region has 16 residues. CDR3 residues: CASSLLSPTVNTEAFF. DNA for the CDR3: TGTGCCAGCTCACTCTTGAGCCCGACAGTGAACACTGAAGCTTTCTTT.

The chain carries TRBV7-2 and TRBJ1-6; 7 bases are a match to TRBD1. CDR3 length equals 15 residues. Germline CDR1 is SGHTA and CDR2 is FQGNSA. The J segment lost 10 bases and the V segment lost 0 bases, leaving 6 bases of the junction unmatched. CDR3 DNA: TGTGCCAGCAGCTTAGCCAGGGGGTTGGAATCACCCCTCCACTTT. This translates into CASSLARGLESPLHF. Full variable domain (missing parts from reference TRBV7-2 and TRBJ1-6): GAGVSQSPSNKVTEKGKDVELRCDPISGHTALYWYRQSLGQGLEFLIYFQGNSAPDKSGLPSDRFSAERTGGSVSTLTIQRTQQEDSAVYLCASSLARGLESPLHFGNGTRLTVT.

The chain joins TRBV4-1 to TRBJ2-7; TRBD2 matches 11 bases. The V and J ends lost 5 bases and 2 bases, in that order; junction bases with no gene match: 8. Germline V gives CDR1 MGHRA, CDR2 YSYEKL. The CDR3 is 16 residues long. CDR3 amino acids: CASSFLAGGSAYEQYV. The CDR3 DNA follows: TGCGCCAGCAGCTTTCTAGCGGGAGGTTCCGCCTACGAGCAGTACGTC.

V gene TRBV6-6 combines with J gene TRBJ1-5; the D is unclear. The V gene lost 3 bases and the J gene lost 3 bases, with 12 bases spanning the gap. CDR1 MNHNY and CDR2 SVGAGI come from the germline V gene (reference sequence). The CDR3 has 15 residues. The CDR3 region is CASSYPDGYNQPQHF. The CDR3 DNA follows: TGTGCCAGCAGTTATCCCGACGGATACAATCAGCCCCAGCATTTT.

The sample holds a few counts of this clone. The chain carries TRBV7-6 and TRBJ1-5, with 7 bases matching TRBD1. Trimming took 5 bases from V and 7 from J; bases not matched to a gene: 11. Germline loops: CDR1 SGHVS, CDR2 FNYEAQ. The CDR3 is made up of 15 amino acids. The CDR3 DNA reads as TGTGCCAGCAGCCTAGGTACAGGGGAGGGCCAGCCCCAGCATTTT. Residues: CASSLGTGEGQPQHF.

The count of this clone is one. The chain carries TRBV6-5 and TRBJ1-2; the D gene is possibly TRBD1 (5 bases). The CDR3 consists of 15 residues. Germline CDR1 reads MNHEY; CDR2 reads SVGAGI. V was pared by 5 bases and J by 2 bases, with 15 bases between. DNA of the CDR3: TGTGCCAGCAGTACCCCGGGCGGGGACAACTATGGCTACACCTTC. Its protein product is CASSTPGGDNYGYTF.

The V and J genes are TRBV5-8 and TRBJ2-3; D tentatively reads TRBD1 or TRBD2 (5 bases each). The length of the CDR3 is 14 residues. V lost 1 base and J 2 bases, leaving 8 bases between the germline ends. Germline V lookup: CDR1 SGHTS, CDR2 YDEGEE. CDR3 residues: CASSLWGNTDTQYF. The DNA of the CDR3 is TGTGCCAGCAGCTTGTGGGGGAACACAGATACGCAGTATTTT.

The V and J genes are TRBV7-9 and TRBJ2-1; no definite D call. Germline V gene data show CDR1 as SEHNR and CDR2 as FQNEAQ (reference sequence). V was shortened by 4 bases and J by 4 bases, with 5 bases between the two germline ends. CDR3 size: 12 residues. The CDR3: CASSSTYNEQFF. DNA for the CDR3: TGTGCCAGCAGCTCCACATACAATGAGCAGTTCTTC.